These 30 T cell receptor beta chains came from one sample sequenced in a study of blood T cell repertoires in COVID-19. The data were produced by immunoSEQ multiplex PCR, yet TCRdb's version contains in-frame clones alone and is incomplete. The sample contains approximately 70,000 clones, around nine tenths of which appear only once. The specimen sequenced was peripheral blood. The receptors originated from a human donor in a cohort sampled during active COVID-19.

CDR3 in amino acids: CSVGQGEQYF. The CDR3 bases are TGCAGCGTTGGACAGGGCGAGCAGTACTTC. V gene TRBV29-1 combines with J gene TRBJ2-7, with 7 bases that match TRBD1. CDR3 size: 10 residues. Per the germline V gene, CDR1 is SQVTM and CDR2 is ANQGSEA. V shed 4 bases, J shed 6 bases, and the junction held 0 bases outside the gene matches.

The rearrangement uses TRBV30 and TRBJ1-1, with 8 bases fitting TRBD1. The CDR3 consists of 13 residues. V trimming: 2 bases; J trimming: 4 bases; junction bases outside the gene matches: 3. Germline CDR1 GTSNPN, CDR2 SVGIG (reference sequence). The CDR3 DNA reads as TGTGCCTGGAGTATAGGGACAGGCACTGAAGCTTTCTTT. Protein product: CAWSIGTGTEAFF.

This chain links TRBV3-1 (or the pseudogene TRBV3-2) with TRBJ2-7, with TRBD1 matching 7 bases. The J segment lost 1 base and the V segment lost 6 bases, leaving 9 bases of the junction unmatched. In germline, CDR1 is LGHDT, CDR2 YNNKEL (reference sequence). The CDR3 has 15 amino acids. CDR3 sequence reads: CASSPGTAHSYEQYF. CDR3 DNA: TGTGCCAGCAGTCCAGGGACAGCCCATTCCTACGAGCAGTACTTC.

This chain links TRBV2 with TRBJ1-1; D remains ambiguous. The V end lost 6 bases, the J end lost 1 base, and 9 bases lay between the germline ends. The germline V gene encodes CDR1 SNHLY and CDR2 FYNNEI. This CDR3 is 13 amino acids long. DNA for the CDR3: TGTGCCAGCAGATATAGAAAGAACACTGAAGCTTTCTTT. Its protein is CASRYRKNTEAFF.

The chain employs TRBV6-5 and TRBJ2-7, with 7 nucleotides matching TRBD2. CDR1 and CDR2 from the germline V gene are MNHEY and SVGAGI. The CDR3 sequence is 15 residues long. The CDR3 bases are TGTGCGCGAGTTGCGGAGCGGGATCCTTTCTTCGAGCAGTACTTC. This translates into CARVAERDPFFEQYF.

The CDR3 DNA reads as TGTGCCAGTACGATTGACAGCTCTGGGGCCAACGTCCTGACTTTC. Translating it yields CASTIDSSGANVLTF. This chain uses TRBV19 with TRBJ2-6; tentatively, D is TRBD1 (5 bases). CDR3 length equals 15 residues. The germline V gene has CDR1 LNHDA and CDR2 SQIVND (reference sequence). V lost 7 bases, J lost 0 bases, and 10 bases lay in between.

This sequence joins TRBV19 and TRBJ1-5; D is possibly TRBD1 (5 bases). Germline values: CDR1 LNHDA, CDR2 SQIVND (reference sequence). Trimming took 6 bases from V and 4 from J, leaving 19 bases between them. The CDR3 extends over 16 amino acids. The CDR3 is CASREGRGKGNQPQHF. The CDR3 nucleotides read TGTGCCAGTAGGGAAGGTAGGGGTAAGGGGAATCAGCCCCAGCATTTT.

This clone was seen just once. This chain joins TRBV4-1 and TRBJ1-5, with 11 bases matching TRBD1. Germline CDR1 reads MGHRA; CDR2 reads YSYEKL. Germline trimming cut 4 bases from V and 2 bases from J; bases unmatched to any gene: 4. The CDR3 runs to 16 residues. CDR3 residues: CASSPGTGGRNQPQHF. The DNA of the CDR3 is TGCGCCAGCAGCCCAGGGACAGGGGGACGCAATCAGCCCCAGCATTTT.

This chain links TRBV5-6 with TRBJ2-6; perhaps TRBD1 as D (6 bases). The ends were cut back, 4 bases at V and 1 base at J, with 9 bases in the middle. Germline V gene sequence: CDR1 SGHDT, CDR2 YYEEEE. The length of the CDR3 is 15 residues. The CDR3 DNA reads TGTGCCAGCAGCGTTGGACAGTCTGGGGCCAACGTCCTGACTTTC. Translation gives CASSVGQSGANVLTF.

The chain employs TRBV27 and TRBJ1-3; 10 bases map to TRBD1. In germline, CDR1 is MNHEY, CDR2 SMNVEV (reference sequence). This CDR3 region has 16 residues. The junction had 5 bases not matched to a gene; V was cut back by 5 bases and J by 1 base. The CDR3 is CASSPDRGTSGNTIYF. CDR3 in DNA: TGTGCCAGCAGTCCGGACAGGGGGACATCTGGAAACACCATATATTTT.

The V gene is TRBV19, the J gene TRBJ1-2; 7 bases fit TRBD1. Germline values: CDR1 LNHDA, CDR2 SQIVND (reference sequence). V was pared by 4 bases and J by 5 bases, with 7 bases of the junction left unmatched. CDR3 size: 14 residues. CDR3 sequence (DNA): TGTGCCAGTAGTACGGACAGGTTGGGTTATGGCTACACCTTC. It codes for CASSTDRLGYGYTF.

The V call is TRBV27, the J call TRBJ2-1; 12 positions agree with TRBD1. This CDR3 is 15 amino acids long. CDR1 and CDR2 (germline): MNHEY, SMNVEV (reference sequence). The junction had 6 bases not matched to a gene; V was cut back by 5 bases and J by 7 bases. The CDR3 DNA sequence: TGTGCCAGCAGTCTGGGACAGGGGGCCTGGAATGAGCAGTTCTTC. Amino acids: CASSLGQGAWNEQFF.

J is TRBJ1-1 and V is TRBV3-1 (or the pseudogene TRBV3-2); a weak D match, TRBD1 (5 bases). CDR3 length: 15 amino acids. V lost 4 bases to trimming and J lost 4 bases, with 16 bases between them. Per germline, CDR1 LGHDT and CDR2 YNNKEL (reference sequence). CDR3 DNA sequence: TGTGCCAGCAGCCCCAACTCCAGACAGACCACTGAAGCTTTCTTT. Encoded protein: CASSPNSRQTTEAFF.

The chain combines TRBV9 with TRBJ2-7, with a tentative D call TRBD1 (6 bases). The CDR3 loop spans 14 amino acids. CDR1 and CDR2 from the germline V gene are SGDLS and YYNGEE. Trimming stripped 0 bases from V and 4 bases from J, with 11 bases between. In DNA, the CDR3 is TGTGCCAGCAGCGTAGGGGACATGCCATACGAGCAGTACTTC. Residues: CASSVGDMPYEQYF.

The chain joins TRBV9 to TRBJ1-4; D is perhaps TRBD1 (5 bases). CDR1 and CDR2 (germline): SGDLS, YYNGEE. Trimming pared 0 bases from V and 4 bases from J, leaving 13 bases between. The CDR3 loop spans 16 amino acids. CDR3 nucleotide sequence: TGTGCCAGCAGCGTAGAAGGCGACAGATTTAATGAAAAACTGTTTTTT. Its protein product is CASSVEGDRFNEKLFF. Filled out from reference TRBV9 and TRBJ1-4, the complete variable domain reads DSGVTQTPKHLITATGQRVTLRCSPRSGDLSVYWYQQSLDQGLQFLIQYYNGEERAKGNILERFSAQQFPDLHSELNLSSLELGDSALYFCASSVEGDRFNEKLFFGSGTQLSVL.

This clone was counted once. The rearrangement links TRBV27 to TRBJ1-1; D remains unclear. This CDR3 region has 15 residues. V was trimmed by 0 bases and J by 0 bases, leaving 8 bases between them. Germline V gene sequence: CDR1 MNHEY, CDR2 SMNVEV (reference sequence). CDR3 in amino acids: CASSLSGRLNTEAFF. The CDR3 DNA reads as TGTGCCAGCAGTTTATCGGGCAGGCTGAACACTGAAGCTTTCTTT.

The CDR3 sequence is CSAEGGGMHEQYF. The CDR3 bases are TGCAGCGCGGAGGGCGGGGGAATGCACGAGCAGTACTTC. V is TRBV29-1 and J is TRBJ2-7, with 7 positions matching TRBD2. Germline assignment: CDR1 SQVTM and CDR2 ANQGSEA. V dropped 7 bases and J dropped 5; count of bases not matched to a gene: 11. CDR3 length equals 13 residues.

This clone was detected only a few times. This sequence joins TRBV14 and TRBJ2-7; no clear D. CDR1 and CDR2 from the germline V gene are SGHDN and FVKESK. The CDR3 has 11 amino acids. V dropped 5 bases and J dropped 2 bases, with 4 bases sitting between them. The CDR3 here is CASSSTYEQYF. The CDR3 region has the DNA TGTGCCAGCAGCTCAACCTACGAGCAGTACTTC.

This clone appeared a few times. The CDR3 protein is CASSHYGTSEAYEQYF. For the CDR3, the DNA is TGCGCCAGCAGCCATTACGGGACTAGCGAAGCCTACGAGCAGTACTTC. This sequence joins TRBV4-1 and TRBJ2-7; 10 bases line up with TRBD2. Unmatched junction bases numbered 7, after V lost 3 bases and J lost 2 bases. Germline V gives CDR1 MGHRA, CDR2 YSYEKL. The CDR3 covers 16 residues.

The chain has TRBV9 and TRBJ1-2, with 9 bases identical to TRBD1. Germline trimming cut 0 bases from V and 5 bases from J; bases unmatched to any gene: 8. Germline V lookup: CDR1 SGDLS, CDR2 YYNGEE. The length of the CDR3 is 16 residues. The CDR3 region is CASSVAAGTGIYGYTF. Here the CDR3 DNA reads TGTGCCAGCAGCGTAGCGGCGGGGACAGGGATTTATGGCTACACCTTC.

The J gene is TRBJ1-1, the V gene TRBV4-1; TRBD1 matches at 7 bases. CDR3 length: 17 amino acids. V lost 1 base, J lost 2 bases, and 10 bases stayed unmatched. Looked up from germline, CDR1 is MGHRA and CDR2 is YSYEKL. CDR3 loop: CASSQVLQGKGNTEAFF. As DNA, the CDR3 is TGCGCCAGCAGCCAAGTCCTACAGGGGAAGGGAAACACTGAAGCTTTCTTT.

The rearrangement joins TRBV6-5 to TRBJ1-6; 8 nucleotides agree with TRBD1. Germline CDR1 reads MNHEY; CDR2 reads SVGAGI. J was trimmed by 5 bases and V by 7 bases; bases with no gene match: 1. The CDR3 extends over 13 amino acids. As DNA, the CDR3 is TGTGCCAGCAAGGACAGGGATAATTCACCCCTCCACTTT. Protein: CASKDRDNSPLHF.

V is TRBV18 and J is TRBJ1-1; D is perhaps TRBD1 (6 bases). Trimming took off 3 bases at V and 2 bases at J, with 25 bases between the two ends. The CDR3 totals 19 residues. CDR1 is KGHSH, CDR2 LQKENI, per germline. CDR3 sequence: CASSPRGPGTSNRNTEAFF. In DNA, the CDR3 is TGTGCCAGCTCACCCCGAGGTCCCGGGACATCAAACCGTAACACTGAAGCTTTCTTT.

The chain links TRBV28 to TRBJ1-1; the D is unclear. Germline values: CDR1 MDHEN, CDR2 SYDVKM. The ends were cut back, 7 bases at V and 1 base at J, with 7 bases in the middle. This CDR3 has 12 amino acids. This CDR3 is CASTLGNTEAFF. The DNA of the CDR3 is TGTGCCAGCACTCTCGGGAACACTGAAGCTTTCTTT.

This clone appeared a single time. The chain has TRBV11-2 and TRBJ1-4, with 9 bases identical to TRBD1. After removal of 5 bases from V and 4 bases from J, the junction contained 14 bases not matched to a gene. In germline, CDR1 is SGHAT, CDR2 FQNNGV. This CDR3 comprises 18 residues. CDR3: CASSPHRDRDRFNEKLFF. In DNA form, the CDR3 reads TGTGCCAGCAGCCCCCACCGGGACAGGGACCGCTTTAATGAAAAACTGTTTTTT.

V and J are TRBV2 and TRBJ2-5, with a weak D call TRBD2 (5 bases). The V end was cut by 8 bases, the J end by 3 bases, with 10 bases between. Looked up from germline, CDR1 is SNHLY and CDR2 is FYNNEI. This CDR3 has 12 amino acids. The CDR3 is CASGLAKETQYF. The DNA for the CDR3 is TGTGCCAGCGGGCTAGCAAAAGAGACCCAGTACTTC.

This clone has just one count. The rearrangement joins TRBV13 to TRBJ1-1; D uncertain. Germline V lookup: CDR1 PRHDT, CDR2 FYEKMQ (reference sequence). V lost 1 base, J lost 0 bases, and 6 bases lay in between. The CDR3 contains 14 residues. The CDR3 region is CASSLDSMNTEAFF. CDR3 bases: TGTGCCAGCAGCTTAGACAGCATGAACACTGAAGCTTTCTTT.

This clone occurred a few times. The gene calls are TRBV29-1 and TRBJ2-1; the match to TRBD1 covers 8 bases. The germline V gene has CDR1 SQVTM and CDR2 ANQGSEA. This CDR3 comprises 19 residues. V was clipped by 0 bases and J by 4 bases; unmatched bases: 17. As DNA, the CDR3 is TGCAGCGTTGAAGATATGGGGCAGGGGGCCGGAACGAGGTACAATGAGCAGTTCTTC. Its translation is CSVEDMGQGAGTRYNEQFF.

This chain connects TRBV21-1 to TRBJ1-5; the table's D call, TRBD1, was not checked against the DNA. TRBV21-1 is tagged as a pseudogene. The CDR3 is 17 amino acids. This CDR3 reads CASSGGQGLLSNQPQHF. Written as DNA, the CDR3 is TGTGCCAGCAGCGGGGGACAGGGCTTATTGAGCAATCAGCCCCAGCATTTT.

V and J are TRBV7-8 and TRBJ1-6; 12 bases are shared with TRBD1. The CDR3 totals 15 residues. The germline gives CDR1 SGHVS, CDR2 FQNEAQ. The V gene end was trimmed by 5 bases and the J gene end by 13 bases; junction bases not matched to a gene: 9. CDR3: CASSRPGQGAEPLHF. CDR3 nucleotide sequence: TGTGCCAGCAGCCGTCCGGGACAGGGGGCCGAGCCCCTCCACTTT.